This T cell receptor beta chain was sequenced in a study of regulatory dendritic cells for organ transplantation. Notes on this clone: The antigen is not known.

TCRdb's copy holds only in-frame clones and misses some; the assay was immunoSEQ multiplex PCR. The profile shows 20,000 to 25,000 clones, 85% of them singletons. Sorted subsets were CFSE-labeled and cultured approximately 5 days with allogeneic dendritic cells. Trimming took 4 bases from V and 7 from J; bases not matched to a gene: 11. This CDR3 is built from 16 residues. CDR1 SEHNR and CDR2 FQNEAQ come from the germline V gene (reference sequence). This chain joins TRBV7-9 and TRBJ1-4; 8 bases match TRBD1. Sequenced: naive CD4+ T cells from blood cultured with dendritic cells. Subset noted: CD45RA+ naive T cells. This sequence originates from a human donor in good health. The CDR3 bases are TGTGCCAGCAGCTCCGTCCCAGGGGGCCAGGGTGAAAAACTGTTTTTT. Its translation: CASSSVPGGQGEKLFF.